The 21 T cell receptor beta chains in this list originate from one sample, sequenced in a study of blood T cell repertoires in COVID-19. Profiling relied on immunoSEQ multiplex PCR, and the TCRdb table lists in-frame clones only, not all of them. The profile shows 500,000 or so clones, approximately 90% of them singletons. Sequencing used PBMCs or T cells enriched from blood (not recorded which). These TCRs come from a woman aged 18-30 years who had recovered from COVID-19.

This rearrangement joins TRBV12-3 or TRBV12-4 to TRBJ1-2; 8 bases align to TRBD1. The CDR3 length is 13 residues. V shed 5 bases, J shed 4 bases, and the junction held 3 bases outside the gene matches. The CDR3 DNA follows: TGTGCCAGCAGTCCGGGACAGGTCTATGGCTACACCTTC. It is translated as CASSPGQVYGYTF.

The chain recombines TRBV18 with TRBJ2-5; 8 bases map to TRBD1. Germline V gene lookup returns CDR1 KGHSH and CDR2 LQKENI. Trimming took 6 bases from V and 5 from J; bases not matched to a gene: 11. The CDR3 length is 15 residues. In DNA form, the CDR3 reads TGTGCCAGCTCCCGCGACAGGGGCGGCGGGGAGACCCAGTACTTC. This codes for CASSRDRGGGETQYF. Full variable domain (missing parts from reference TRBV18 and TRBJ2-5): NAGVMQNPRHLVRRRGQEARLRCSPMKGHSHVYWYRQLPEEGLKFMVYLQKENIIDESGMPKERFSAEFPKEGPSILRIQQVVRGDSAAYFCASSRDRGGGETQYFGPGTRLLVL.

This chain uses TRBV7-2 with TRBJ1-1; D perhaps matches TRBD1 (5 bases). Trimming stripped 1 base from V and 11 bases from J, with 14 bases between. Germline-derived CDR1 and CDR2 are SGHTA and FQGNSA. The CDR3 extends over 13 amino acids. CDR3 sequence reads: CASSLGWGLEAFF. The CDR3, as DNA: TGTGCCAGCAGCTTAGGATGGGGCCTCGAGGCTTTCTTT.

V and J are TRBV7-3 and TRBJ2-1; D is undetermined. The germline CDR1 and CDR2 sequences are SGHTA and FQGTGA. This CDR3 comprises 13 residues. With 5 bases removed from V and 4 bases from J, the gap between germline ends came to 9 bases. The CDR3 here is CASSPGSYNEQFF. In DNA, the CDR3 is TGTGCCAGCAGCCCCGGGTCATACAATGAGCAGTTCTTC. Variable domain in full (rest from reference TRBV7-3 and TRBJ2-1): GAGVSQTPSNKVTEKGKYVELRCDPISGHTALYWYRQSLGQGPEFLIYFQGTGAADDSGLPNDRFFAVRPEGSVSTLKIQRTERGDSAVYLCASSPGSYNEQFFGPGTRLTVL.

This clone came up a few times. The V gene is TRBV4-1, the J gene TRBJ2-7, with a weak D call TRBD1 (6 bases). The CDR3 is made up of 14 amino acids. In germline, CDR1 is MGHRA, CDR2 YSYEKL. V lost 4 bases and J 3 bases, leaving 13 bases between the germline ends. Written as DNA, the CDR3 is TGCGCCAGCAGCCCGCGGACAGCTAGCTACGAGCAGTACTTC. This codes for CASSPRTASYEQYF.

The gene calls are TRBV5-1 and TRBJ1-2, with 12 bases that match TRBD1. Germline CDR1 is SGHRS and CDR2 is YFSETQ. The ends lost 4 bases at V and 3 bases at J; junction bases unmatched: 10. The length of the CDR3 is 17 residues. Here the CDR3 reads CASSPGTGGAFDYGYTF. In DNA form, the CDR3 reads TGCGCCAGCAGCCCCGGGACAGGGGGCGCTTTTGACTATGGCTACACCTTC.

The rearrangement uses TRBV28 and TRBJ1-2; D remains ambiguous. Germline loops: CDR1 MDHEN, CDR2 SYDVKM. The CDR3 has 13 residues. Trimming left V 3 bases short and J 4 bases short, with 9 bases between. CDR3 sequence reads: CASSFRGPYGYTF. CDR3 sequence (DNA): TGTGCCAGCAGTTTCAGAGGGCCCTATGGCTACACCTTC.

The chain uses TRBV3-1 (or the pseudogene TRBV3-2) and TRBJ2-1; a weak D match, TRBD2 (5 bases). The germline V gene encodes CDR1 LGHDT and CDR2 YNNKEL (reference sequence). V was clipped by 1 base and J by 3 bases, with 13 bases between them. There are 16 residues in the CDR3. In DNA, the CDR3 is TGTGCCAGCAGCCAAGCGGCGCTAGCCCTCTACAATGAGCAGTTCTTC. Translating gives CASSQAALALYNEQFF.

This chain connects TRBV19 to TRBJ2-7; D remains ambiguous. This CDR3 has 13 amino acids. V was pared by 2 bases and J by 3 bases, with 8 bases between. CDR1 is LNHDA, CDR2 SQIVND, per germline (reference sequence). CDR3 region: CASSINRYYEQYF. CDR3 nucleotides: TGTGCCAGTAGTATAAACCGGTACTACGAGCAGTACTTC.

The rearrangement joins TRBV29-1 to TRBJ2-2; the D gene is possibly TRBD2 (6 bases). Trimming left V 4 bases short and J 6 bases short, with 15 bases between. The length of the CDR3 is 14 residues. Germline assignment: CDR1 SQVTM and CDR2 ANQGSEA. The CDR3 loop is CSVGDRRGAGELFF. The CDR3 DNA sequence: TGCAGCGTTGGTGACCGGAGGGGTGCCGGGGAGCTGTTTTTT.

This clone was seen once. This chain connects TRBV5-1 to TRBJ1-2, with TRBD1 as a possible D gene (5 bases). The CDR3 runs to 14 residues. The V end lost 2 bases, the J end lost 2 bases, and 10 bases lay between the germline ends. Germline lookup yields CDR1 SGHRS and CDR2 YFSETQ. CDR3 amino acids: CASSLGVSNYGYTF. The CDR3 nucleotides read TGCGCCAGCAGCTTAGGGGTTAGCAACTATGGCTACACCTTC. Drawing the rest from reference TRBV5-1 and TRBJ1-2, the complete variable domain is KAGVTQTPRYLIKTRGQQVTLSCSPISGHRSVSWYQQTPGQGLQFLFEYFSETQRNKGNFPGRFSGRQFSNSRSEMNVSTLELGDSALYLCASSLGVSNYGYTFGSGTRLTVV.

This clone was observed once. The chain carries TRBV7-6 and TRBJ1-1; 8 bases are shared with TRBD1. V gave up 5 bases and J gave up 1 base; unmatched junction bases: 6. Per the germline V gene, CDR1 is SGHVS and CDR2 is FNYEAQ. The CDR3 covers 15 residues. The CDR3, as DNA: TGTGCCAGCAGCGTTTACAGGGGGGGGAACACTGAAGCTTTCTTT. As protein: CASSVYRGGNTEAFF.

The chain has TRBV12-5 and TRBJ1-5; possibly TRBD1 for D (5 bases). Germline lookup yields CDR1 LGHNT and CDR2 FRNRAP. The CDR3 is made up of 15 amino acids. Between the trimmed V and J ends, which lost 6 bases and 2 bases, there was a span of 14 bases. The CDR3, as DNA: TGTGCTAGTGGCACCCCCAGGGTGGGCAATCAGCCCCAGCATTTT. It is translated as CASGTPRVGNQPQHF.

The gene calls are TRBV7-2 and TRBJ1-1, with D tentatively TRBD1 (5 bases). CDR1 is SGHTA, CDR2 FQGNSA, per germline. The CDR3 has 15 amino acids. Trimming took off 2 bases at V and 1 base at J, with 11 bases between the two ends. The CDR3 DNA reads TGTGCCAGCAGCTTATGGGGGGGTGGGAACACTGAAGCTTTCTTT. Translation gives CASSLWGGGNTEAFF.

The chain joins TRBV5-1 to TRBJ2-7; D call uncertain. Looked up from germline, CDR1 is SGHRS and CDR2 is YFSETQ. CDR3 length: 13 amino acids. V lost 1 base to trimming and J lost 3 bases, with 8 bases between them. CDR3 nucleotide sequence: TGCGCCAGCAGCTTGCGGGTGGGCTACGAGCAGTACTTC. Amino acids: CASSLRVGYEQYF.

The V gene is TRBV2, the J gene TRBJ1-1; D not resolved. The V gene's germline CDR1 is SNHLY and CDR2 FYNNEI. CDR3 length equals 16 residues. Trimming removed 3 bases from V and 3 bases from J, with 17 bases in between. The CDR3 loop reads CASSDKQERWDTEAFF. The CDR3 coding sequence is TGTGCCAGCAGTGATAAGCAGGAAAGGTGGGACACTGAAGCTTTCTTT.

This chain links TRBV9 with TRBJ1-2; 8 nucleotides match TRBD1. The ends lost 3 bases at V and 5 bases at J; junction bases unmatched: 3. The length of the CDR3 is 13 residues. CDR1 SGDLS and CDR2 YYNGEE come from the germline V gene. The CDR3: CASSANRGYGYTF. As DNA, the CDR3 is TGTGCCAGCAGCGCCAACAGGGGGTATGGCTACACCTTC. Full variable domain (outside the CDR3, taken from reference TRBV9 and TRBJ1-2): DSGVTQTPKHLITATGQRVTLRCSPRSGDLSVYWYQQSLDQGLQFLIQYYNGEERAKGNILERFSAQQFPDLHSELNLSSLELGDSALYFCASSANRGYGYTFGSGTRLTVV.

The J gene is TRBJ1-1, the V gene TRBV19; 7 nucleotides line up with TRBD1. Germline V gene sequence: CDR1 LNHDA, CDR2 SQIVND (reference sequence). Losses at the gene ends were 8 bases for V and 6 bases for J; bases not matched to a gene: 6. This CDR3 spans 12 amino acids. The CDR3 nucleotides are TGTGCCAGTGACACAGGGGCCTCTGAAGCTTTCTTT. Amino acids: CASDTGASEAFF.

The CDR3 here is CAWARANEKLFF. The CDR3 nucleotides are TGTGCCTGGGCTAGAGCTAATGAAAAACTGTTTTTT. The J gene is TRBJ1-4, the V gene TRBV30; no reliable D call. The germline CDR1 and CDR2 sequences are GTSNPN and SVGIG (reference sequence). CDR3 size: 12 residues. The V end was cut by 5 bases, the J end by 3 bases, with 7 bases between.

V is TRBV30 and J is TRBJ1-5; D remains ambiguous. The length of the CDR3 is 14 residues. Germline values: CDR1 GTSNPN, CDR2 SVGIG (reference sequence). Trimming took off 0 bases at V and 3 bases at J, with 9 bases between the two ends. The CDR3 spells CAWSVSLTNQPQHF. CDR3 nucleotide sequence: TGTGCCTGGAGTGTGTCACTTACCAATCAGCCCCAGCATTTT.

This chain joins TRBV5-1 and TRBJ2-5, with 11 bases matching TRBD1. The CDR3 is 17 residues long. V lost 3 bases to trimming and J lost 5 bases; unmatched junction nucleotides: 12. Germline CDR1 reads SGHRS; CDR2 reads YFSETQ. The CDR3 sequence: CASSSLMGQGDRETQYF. The CDR3 DNA sequence: TGCGCCAGCAGCTCACTTATGGGACAGGGGGACAGGGAGACCCAGTACTTC.